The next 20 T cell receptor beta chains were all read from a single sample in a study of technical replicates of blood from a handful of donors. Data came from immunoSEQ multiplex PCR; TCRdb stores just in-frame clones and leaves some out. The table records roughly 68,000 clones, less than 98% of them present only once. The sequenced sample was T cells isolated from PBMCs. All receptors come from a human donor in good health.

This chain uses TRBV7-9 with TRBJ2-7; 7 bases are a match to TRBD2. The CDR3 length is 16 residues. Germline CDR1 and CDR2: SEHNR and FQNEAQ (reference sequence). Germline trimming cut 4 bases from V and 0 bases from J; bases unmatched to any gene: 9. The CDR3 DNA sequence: TGTGCCAGCAGCTCAGCTAGCGGCCACAGCTCCTACGAGCAGTACTTC. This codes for CASSSASGHSSYEQYF.

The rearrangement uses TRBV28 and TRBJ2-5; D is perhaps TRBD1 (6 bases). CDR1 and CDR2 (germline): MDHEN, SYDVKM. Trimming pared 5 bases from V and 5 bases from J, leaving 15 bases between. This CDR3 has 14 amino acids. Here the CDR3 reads CASSPGDIPETQYF. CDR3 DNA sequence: TGTGCCAGCAGTCCAGGGGATATCCCGGAGACCCAGTACTTC.

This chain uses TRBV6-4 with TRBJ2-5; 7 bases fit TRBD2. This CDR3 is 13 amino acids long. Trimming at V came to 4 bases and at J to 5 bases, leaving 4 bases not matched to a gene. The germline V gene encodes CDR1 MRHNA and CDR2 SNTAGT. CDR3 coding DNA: TGTGCCAGCAGTGCCACGGGAGGTGAGACCCAGTACTTC. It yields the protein CASSATGGETQYF.

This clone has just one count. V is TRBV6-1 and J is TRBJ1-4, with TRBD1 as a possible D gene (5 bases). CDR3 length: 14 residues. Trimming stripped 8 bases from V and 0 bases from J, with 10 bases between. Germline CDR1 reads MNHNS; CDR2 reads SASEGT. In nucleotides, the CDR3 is TGTGCCAGCGTCACAGGCCCAACTAATGAAAAACTGTTTTTT. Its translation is CASVTGPTNEKLFF.

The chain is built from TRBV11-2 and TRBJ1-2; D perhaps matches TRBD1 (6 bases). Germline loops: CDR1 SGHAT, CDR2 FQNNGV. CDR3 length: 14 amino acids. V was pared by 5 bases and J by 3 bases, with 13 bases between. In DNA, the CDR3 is TGTGCCAGCAGCCCCTCAGGGGACCACTATGGCTACACCTTC. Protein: CASSPSGDHYGYTF.

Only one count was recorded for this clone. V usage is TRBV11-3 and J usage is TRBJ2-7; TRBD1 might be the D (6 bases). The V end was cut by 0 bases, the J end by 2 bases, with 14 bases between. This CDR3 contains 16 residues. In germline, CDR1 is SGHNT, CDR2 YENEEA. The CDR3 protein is CASSLENRALAYEQYF. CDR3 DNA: TGTGCCAGCAGCTTAGAAAACAGGGCTTTAGCCTACGAGCAGTACTTC.

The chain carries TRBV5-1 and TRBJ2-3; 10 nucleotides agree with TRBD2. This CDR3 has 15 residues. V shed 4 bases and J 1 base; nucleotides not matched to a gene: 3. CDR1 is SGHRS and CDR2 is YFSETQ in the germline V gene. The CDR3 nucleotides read TGCGCCAGCAGCGATGGACTAGCGGGCACAGATACGCAGTATTTT. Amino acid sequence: CASSDGLAGTDTQYF.

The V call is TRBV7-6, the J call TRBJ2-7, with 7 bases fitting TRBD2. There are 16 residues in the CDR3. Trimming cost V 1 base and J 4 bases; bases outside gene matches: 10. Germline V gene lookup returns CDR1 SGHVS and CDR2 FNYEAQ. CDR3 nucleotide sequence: TGTGCCAGCAGCTTAGTAGGTGTTAGCGGGCAGTACGAGCAGTACTTC. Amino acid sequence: CASSLVGVSGQYEQYF. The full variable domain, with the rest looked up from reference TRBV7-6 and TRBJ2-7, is GAGVSQSPRYKVTKRGQDVALRCDPISGHVSLYWYRQALGQGPEFLTYFNYEAQQDKSGLPNDRFSAERPEGSISTLTIQRTEQRDSAMYRCASSLVGVSGQYEQYFGPGTRLTVT.

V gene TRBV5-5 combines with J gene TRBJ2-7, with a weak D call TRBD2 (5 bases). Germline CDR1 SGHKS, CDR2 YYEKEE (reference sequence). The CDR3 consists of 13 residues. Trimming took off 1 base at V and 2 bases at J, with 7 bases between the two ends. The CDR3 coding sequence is TGTGCCAGCAGCTTGTCGGGAACCTACGAGCAGTACTTC. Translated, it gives CASSLSGTYEQYF.

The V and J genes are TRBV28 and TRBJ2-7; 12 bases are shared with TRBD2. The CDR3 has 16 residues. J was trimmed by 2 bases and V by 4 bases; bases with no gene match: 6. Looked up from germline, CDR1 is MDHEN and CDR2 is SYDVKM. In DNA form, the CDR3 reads TGTGCCAGCAGTTGCAGCTGGACTAGCGGGGCCTACGAGCAGTACTTC. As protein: CASSCSWTSGAYEQYF. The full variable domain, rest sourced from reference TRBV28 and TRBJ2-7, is DVKVTQSSRYLVKRTGEKVFLECVQDMDHENMFWYRQDPGLGLRLIYFSYDVKMKEKGDIPEGYSVSREKKERFSLILESASTNQTSMYLCASSCSWTSGAYEQYFGPGTRLTVT.

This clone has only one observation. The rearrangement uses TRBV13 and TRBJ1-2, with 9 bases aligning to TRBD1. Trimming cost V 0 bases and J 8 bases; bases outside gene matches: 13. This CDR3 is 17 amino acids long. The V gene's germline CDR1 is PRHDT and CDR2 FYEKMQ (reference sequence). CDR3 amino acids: CASSLGSSGQGLDGYTF. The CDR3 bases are TGTGCCAGCAGCTTAGGAAGTTCGGGACAGGGTCTTGACGGCTACACCTTC.

The CDR3 DNA sequence: TGTGCCAGCAGCCCAGGGCGGGGGAGCTCTGGAAACACCATATATTTT. It translates to CASSPGRGSSGNTIYF. The chain has TRBV11-3 and TRBJ1-3; perhaps TRBD1 as D (5 bases). Germline V gives CDR1 SGHNT, CDR2 YENEEA. Trimming removed 5 bases from V and 0 bases from J, with 14 bases in between. The CDR3 spans 16 residues.

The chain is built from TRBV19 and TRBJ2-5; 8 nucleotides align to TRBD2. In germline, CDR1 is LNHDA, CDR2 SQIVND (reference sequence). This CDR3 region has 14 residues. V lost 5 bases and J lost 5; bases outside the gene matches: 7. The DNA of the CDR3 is TGTGCCAGTAGTCAAGGACTAGCCGGGGAGACCCAGTACTTC. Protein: CASSQGLAGETQYF.

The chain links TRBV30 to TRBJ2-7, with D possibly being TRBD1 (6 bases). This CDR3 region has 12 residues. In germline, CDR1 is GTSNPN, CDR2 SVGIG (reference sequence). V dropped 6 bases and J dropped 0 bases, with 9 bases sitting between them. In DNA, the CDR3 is TGTGCCTGCCAGGGGACCTCCTACGAGCAGTACTTC. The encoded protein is CACQGTSYEQYF.

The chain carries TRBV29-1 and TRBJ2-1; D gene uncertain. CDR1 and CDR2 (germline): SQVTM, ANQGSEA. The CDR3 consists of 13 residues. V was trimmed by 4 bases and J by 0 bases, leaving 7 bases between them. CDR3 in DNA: TGCAGCGTTGTTATGTTCTCCTACAATGAGCAGTTCTTC. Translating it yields CSVVMFSYNEQFF.

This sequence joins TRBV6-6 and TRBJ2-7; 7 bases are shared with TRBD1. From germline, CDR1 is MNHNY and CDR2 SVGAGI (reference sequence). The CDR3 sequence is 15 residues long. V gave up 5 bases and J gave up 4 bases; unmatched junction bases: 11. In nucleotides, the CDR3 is TGTGCCAGCAGTGCCCTTCGGGACAGCGGTTACGAGCAGTACTTC. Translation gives CASSALRDSGYEQYF.

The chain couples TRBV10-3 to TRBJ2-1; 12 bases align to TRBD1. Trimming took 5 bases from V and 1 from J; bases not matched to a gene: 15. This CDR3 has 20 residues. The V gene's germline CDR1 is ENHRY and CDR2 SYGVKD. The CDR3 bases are TGTGCCATCAGTTGGGGAACGGGACAGGGGGCTTATAGATCCTACAATGAGCAGTTCTTC. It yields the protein CAISWGTGQGAYRSYNEQFF.

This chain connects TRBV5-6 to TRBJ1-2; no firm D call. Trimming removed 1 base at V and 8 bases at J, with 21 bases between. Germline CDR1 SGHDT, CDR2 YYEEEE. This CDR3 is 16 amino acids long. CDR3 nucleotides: TGTGCCAGCAGCTTGTGGTACGCGGGTCCGCTACCCGGCTACACCTTC. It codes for CASSLWYAGPLPGYTF.

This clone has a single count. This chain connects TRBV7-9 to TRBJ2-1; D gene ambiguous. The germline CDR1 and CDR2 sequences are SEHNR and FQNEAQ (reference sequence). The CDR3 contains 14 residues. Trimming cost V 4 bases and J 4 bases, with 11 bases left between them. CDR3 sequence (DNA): TGTGCCAGCAGCTCGACATACGAGTACAATGAGCAGTTCTTC. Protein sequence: CASSSTYEYNEQFF.

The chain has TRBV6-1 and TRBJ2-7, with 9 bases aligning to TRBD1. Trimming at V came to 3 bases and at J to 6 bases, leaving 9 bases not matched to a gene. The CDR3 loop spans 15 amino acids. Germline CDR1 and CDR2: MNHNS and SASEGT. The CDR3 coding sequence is TGTGCCAGCAGTGAGTACCGGGACAGGGTCGGCGAGCAGTACTTC. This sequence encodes CASSEYRDRVGEQYF.